This T cell receptor beta chain emerged from a study of CD8 T cells in ankylosing spondylitis. In TCRdb, the 5' RACE reads were re-called with MiXCR into one record per CDR3 protein. The data show just under 95,000 distinct CDR3 sequences, with about 9.1% seen just once and 4.5% to 5.5% held by the top ten. This clonotype was seen many times. The CDR3 is 15 residues long. Germline assignment: CDR1 SGHRS and CDR2 YFSETQ. The junction had 7 bases not matched to a gene; V was cut back by 4 bases and J by 4 bases. The rearrangement joins TRBV5-1 to TRBJ2-3, with TRBD2 identical over 9 bases. The clonotype originates from a male donor with ankylosing spondylitis or in good health (not recorded which). Sample: blood, either unsorted or a sorted T cell fraction (not recorded which). Written as DNA, the CDR3 is TGCGCCAGCAGCACCTGGACTAGCGAAGCAGATACGCAGTATTTT. This gives the protein CASSTWTSEADTQYF.